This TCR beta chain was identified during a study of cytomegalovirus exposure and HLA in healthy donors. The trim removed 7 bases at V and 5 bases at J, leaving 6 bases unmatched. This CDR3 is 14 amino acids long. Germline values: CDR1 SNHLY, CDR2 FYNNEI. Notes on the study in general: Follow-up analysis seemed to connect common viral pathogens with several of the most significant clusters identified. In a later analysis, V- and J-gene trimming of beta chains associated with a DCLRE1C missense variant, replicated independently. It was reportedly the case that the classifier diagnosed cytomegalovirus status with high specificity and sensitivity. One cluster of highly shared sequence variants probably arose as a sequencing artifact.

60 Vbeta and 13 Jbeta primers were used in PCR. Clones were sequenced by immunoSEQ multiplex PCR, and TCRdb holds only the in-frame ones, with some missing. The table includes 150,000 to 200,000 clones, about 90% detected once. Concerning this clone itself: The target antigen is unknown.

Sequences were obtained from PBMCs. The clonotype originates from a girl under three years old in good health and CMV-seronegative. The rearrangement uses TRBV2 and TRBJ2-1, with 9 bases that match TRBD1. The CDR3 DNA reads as TGTGCCAGCAAGGGGGACAGGGTGGACAATGAGCAGTTCTTC. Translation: CASKGDRVDNEQFF.